Each of the 17 T cell receptor beta chains below was sequenced from the same sample in a study of T cells in Graves' hyperthyroidism and ophthalmopathy. Amplified TCR beta CDR3 regions came from RNA transcripts. An initial round of RT-PCR targeting the TCR CDR3 relied on the HTBI primer set. TCRdb used MiXCR to reprocess the multiplex PCR reads, holding one entry per CDR3 protein. Among about 690,000 distinct CDR3 sequences listed, roughly a sixth were seen once. The sample was blood. The source of these receptors is a man aged 50-60 years with Graves' hyperthyroidism.

V is TRBV6-2 or TRBV6-3 and J is TRBJ2-1, with 8 nucleotides matching TRBD1. The CDR3 has 18 residues. The V segment lost 4 bases and the J segment 4 bases; nucleotides outside the gene matches: 15. Germline V gives CDR1 MNHEY, CDR2 SVGEGT. CDR3: CASSSLTTGQGEYNEQFF. In DNA, the CDR3 is TGTGCCAGCAGTTCCCTCACTACTGGACAGGGTGAATACAATGAGCAGTTCTTC.

This clonotype was counted at least ten times. J is TRBJ2-3 and V is TRBV30, with 8 bases that match TRBD2. Germline assignment: CDR1 GTSNPN and CDR2 SVGIG (reference sequence). The CDR3 loop spans 15 amino acids. V lost 0 bases, J lost 2 bases, and 4 bases stayed unmatched. The CDR3 here is CAWSVLAGPTDTQYF. CDR3 in DNA: TGTGCCTGGAGTGTATTAGCGGGGCCCACAGATACGCAGTATTTT.

As to this clonotype: A much larger clone lies a single base off, so this may be a read error. The chain has TRBV7-9 and TRBJ2-7; D unresolved. The CDR3 sequence is 13 residues long. Germline V gene data show CDR1 as SEHNR and CDR2 as FQNEAQ (reference sequence). The CDR3 spells CASSYFAGSEKYF. Written as DNA, the CDR3 is TGTGCCAGCAGCTACTTTGCCGGATCCGAGAAGTACTTC.

This clonotype occurred a few times. This chain uses TRBV5-5 with TRBJ2-1; either TRBD1 or TRBD2 may fit D (5 bases each). The V end was cut by 4 bases, the J end by 4 bases, with 12 bases between. The CDR3 extends over 14 amino acids. Germline CDR1 SGHKS, CDR2 YYEKEE (reference sequence). The CDR3 sequence is CASSAGTDYNEQFF. The CDR3 DNA sequence: TGTGCCAGCAGCGCCGGGACGGATTACAATGAGCAGTTCTTC.

This clonotype was detected a few times. The genes are TRBV27 and TRBJ2-1, with 7 nucleotides matching TRBD2. This CDR3 spans 13 amino acids. Germline values: CDR1 MNHEY, CDR2 SMNVEV (reference sequence). V lost 7 bases and J lost 9; bases outside the gene matches: 9. For the CDR3, the DNA is TGTGCCAGCACTACCTTAAGCGGGATTGAGCAGTTCTTC. It encodes CASTTLSGIEQFF.

Concerning this clonotype: A much larger clone lies a single base off, so this may be a read error. The rearrangement uses TRBV3-1 and TRBJ1-1; D remains ambiguous. CDR1 is LGHDT, CDR2 YNNKEL, per germline (reference sequence). V lost 2 bases, J lost 0 bases, and 7 bases lay in between. This CDR3 spans 14 amino acids. The CDR3 is CASSQRALNTEAFF. The CDR3, as DNA: TGTGCCAGCAGCCAACGGGCCTTGAACACTGAAGCTTTCTTT.

This clonotype was counted only a few times. The chain employs TRBV10-3 and TRBJ2-7; the D gene is possibly TRBD1 (6 bases). The CDR3 is 13 residues long. Germline-derived CDR1 and CDR2 are ENHRY and SYGVKD. Trimming cost V 7 bases and J 3 bases, with 13 bases left between them. CDR3 residues: CAIMGTNYYEQYF. The CDR3, as DNA: TGTGCCATCATGGGGACAAATTACTACGAGCAGTACTTC.

The J gene is TRBJ2-5, the V gene TRBV3-1; D not certain. The CDR3 has 12 amino acids. Germline V CDR1 and CDR2: LGHDT, YNNKEL (reference sequence). Trimming pared 2 bases from V and 7 bases from J, leaving 8 bases between. CDR3 amino acids: CASSQSGGTQYF. CDR3 in DNA: TGTGCCAGCAGCCAATCAGGCGGGACCCAGTACTTC.

The V call is TRBV7-9, the J call TRBJ2-7, with 9 bases lining up with TRBD2. The germline gives CDR1 SEHNR, CDR2 FQNEAQ (reference sequence). CDR3 length: 14 residues. The V gene end was trimmed by 5 bases and the J gene end by 2 bases; junction bases not matched to a gene: 4. CDR3 DNA sequence: TGTGCCAGCAGCCGTCGCGGGAGGGCCTACGAGCAGTACTTC. As protein: CASSRRGRAYEQYF.

This clonotype was seen at least ten times. The gene calls are TRBV27 and TRBJ1-4; D is possibly TRBD1 (5 bases). This CDR3 contains 15 residues. Trimming removed 8 bases at V and 3 bases at J, with 16 bases between. CDR1 and CDR2 from the germline V gene are MNHEY and SMNVEV (reference sequence). The chain's CDR3 is CASGVPRGANEKLFF. The DNA of the CDR3 is TGTGCCAGCGGCGTGCCTCGGGGGGCTAATGAAAAACTGTTTTTT.

The J gene is TRBJ1-5, the V gene TRBV4-1, with D hard to call. This CDR3 contains 15 residues. V was trimmed by 1 base and J by 5 bases, leaving 12 bases between them. The V gene's germline CDR1 is MGHRA and CDR2 YSYEKL. The CDR3 reads CASSQAERGHQPQHF. CDR3 in DNA: TGCGCCAGCAGCCAAGCGGAAAGAGGGCATCAGCCCCAGCATTTT.

At least ten counts were recorded for this clonotype. The chain is built from TRBV27 and TRBJ2-7; possibly TRBD2 for D (6 bases). Germline CDR1 reads MNHEY; CDR2 reads SMNVEV (reference sequence). Trimming took off 5 bases at V and 5 bases at J, with 16 bases between the two ends. This CDR3 is 14 amino acids long. The CDR3: CASSMGGYPDEQYF. The CDR3 coding sequence is TGTGCCAGCAGTATGGGGGGATATCCTGACGAGCAGTACTTC.

Regarding this clonotype: A much larger clone lies a single base off, so this may be a read error. The J gene is TRBJ2-1, the V gene TRBV6-6, with D possibly matching TRBD1 (6 bases). V was cut by 0 bases and J by 4 bases, with 7 bases left in between. Germline V gene data show CDR1 as MNHNY and CDR2 as SVGAGI (reference sequence). This CDR3 has 14 amino acids. The CDR3 protein is CASSYSDSYNEQFF. The CDR3 DNA reads as TGTGCCAGCAGTTACTCGGACAGTTACAATGAGCAGTTCTTC.

The sample holds many counts of this clonotype. J is TRBJ2-3 and V is TRBV28; D possibly matches TRBD1 or TRBD2 (5 bases each). CDR1 and CDR2 (germline): MDHEN, SYDVKM. Trimming took off 5 bases at V and 0 bases at J, with 12 bases between the two ends. The CDR3 loop spans 15 amino acids. The CDR3 spells CASSKGSPSTDTQYF. The CDR3 DNA sequence: TGTGCCAGCAGTAAGGGGAGCCCGAGCACAGATACGCAGTATTTT. The variable domain in full, with the rest retrieved from reference TRBV28 and TRBJ2-3, is DVKVTQSSRYLVKRTGEKVFLECVQDMDHENMFWYRQDPGLGLRLIYFSYDVKMKEKGDIPEGYSVSREKKERFSLILESASTNQTSMYLCASSKGSPSTDTQYFGPGTRLTVL.

This clonotype was observed at least ten times. This chain joins TRBV11-2 and TRBJ1-6; D unclear. The ends were cut back, 4 bases at V and 9 bases at J, with 13 bases in the middle. This CDR3 contains 14 residues. Germline values: CDR1 SGHAT, CDR2 FQNNGV. CDR3 DNA sequence: TGTGCCAGCAGCTCAAGCATTCGTAGTTCACCCCTCCACTTT. It encodes CASSSSIRSSPLHF.

This clonotype was seen only a few times. This chain connects TRBV5-1 to TRBJ1-4; 12 bases align to TRBD1. Germline V gene lookup returns CDR1 SGHRS and CDR2 YFSETQ. V trimming: 1 base; J trimming: 5 bases; junction bases outside the gene matches: 12. This CDR3 is built from 19 residues. The chain's CDR3 is CASSLFSTGTGGGNEKLFF. For the CDR3, the DNA is TGCGCCAGCAGCTTGTTTTCCACCGGGACAGGGGGCGGAAATGAAAAACTGTTTTTT. Filled out from reference TRBV5-1 and TRBJ1-4, the complete variable domain reads KAGVTQTPRYLIKTRGQQVTLSCSPISGHRSVSWYQQTPGQGLQFLFEYFSETQRNKGNFPGRFSGRQFSNSRSEMNVSTLELGDSALYLCASSLFSTGTGGGNEKLFFGSGTQLSVL.

This clonotype was counted at least ten times. V and J are TRBV28 and TRBJ2-3; D remains ambiguous. The CDR3 has 15 amino acids. CDR1 is MDHEN and CDR2 is SYDVKM in the germline V gene. The V end was cut by 6 bases, the J end by 4 bases, with 17 bases between. CDR3 amino acids: CASSPTSVGADTQYF. The CDR3 bases are TGTGCCAGCAGCCCCACCTCGGTTGGCGCAGATACGCAGTATTTT.